Here is one T cell receptor beta chain with its context. Source study methods: Amplification from reference gene primers served as the basis for estimated nucleated cell counts. Only in-frame clones appear in the TCRdb table, and some are missing; sequencing was by immunoSEQ multiplex PCR. V and J calls and clone size follow that table, whereas D and trimming were derived from the DNA. The table has around 100,000 clones, roughly 87% seen once. V was clipped by 6 bases and J by 5 bases, with 9 bases between them. Germline CDR1 KGHDR, CDR2 SFDVKD. The CDR3 spans 13 residues. This specimen belongs to a study of blood T cell repertoires in COVID-19. Overall study context: COVID-19 samples from acute and convalescent phases originated in the United States, Italy and Spain. T cells, B-cell-depleted T cells, or PBMCs supplied cDNA or gDNA.

The chain is built from TRBV24-1 and TRBJ2-2; D is undetermined. The TCR sequence derives from a human donor in a cohort sampled during active COVID-19. Material: peripheral blood. In DNA form, the CDR3 reads TGTGCCACCAGTCAAAGTACAACCGGGGAGCTGTTTTTT. Translating gives CATSQSTTGELFF.